This T cell receptor (beta chain) was identified in a study of cytomegalovirus exposure and HLA in healthy donors (dated by TCRdb to 2016 to 2017). Looking at the study overall: In an earlier analysis of fewer than 750 of the donors, 276 Gb of sequence data and 100 million or so unique TCR beta sequences from roughly 180 million T cells were reported. An early release covering roughly 580 HLA-typed donors comprised roughly 300 gigabases of sequencing data and around 86 million unique TCR sequences. Of the 350 to 400 genotyped donors, roughly 80% fell in the genetic ancestry cluster associated with self-reported Caucasian donors. The study aimed to test whether cataloging public T cell receptors could reveal signatures of past pathogen exposure. Using immunosequencing, the study profiled T cell repertoires from roughly 650 subjects and related those repertoires to cytomegalovirus serostatus. In addition to the first cohort of 666 subjects, a separate validation cohort of 120 different subjects was used. High-throughput TCR immunosequencing, statistical association of individual TCRs with disease status, and machine learning were combined to predict cytomegalovirus infection status. A later analysis re-analyzed previously published TCR beta repertoires from 650 to 800 donors and added high-resolution HLA genotyping to study TCR occurrence patterns. The later analysis used no new phenotypic data to find candidate immune exposures, relying instead on TCR beta sequences and their occurrence across donors. An earlier analysis of nearly 600 of the donors applied high-throughput TCR beta sequencing to assess whether each TCR beta V gene segment acted as functional or pseudogenic. Donor age, sex, ethnicity and CMV serostatus were collected together with the repertoire data. In a later genetic analysis, genome-wide SNP genotypes for about three fifths of the 666 donors were used, and that subset was treated as a discovery cohort. All discovery cohort repertoires had been generated using a single sequencing platform. Both class I and class II loci were covered by HLA typing, at four-digit resolution. Typing coverage varied by locus: roughly 620-640 donors for A, B, C, DRB1 and DQB1; roughly 500 for DQA1; about 570 for DPA1; approximately 470 for DPB1. Four to six DR-DQ haplotypes were handled as single units for association and clustering because linkage in the cohort was strong. On average, roughly 200,000 unique TCR beta nucleotide sequences were sequenced per donor among several hundred genotyped donors of the cohort, with roughly 19% of those sequences being non-productive.

As regards this clone: Its antigen remains unidentified. Base qualities are not at hand, and no much larger clone is one base apart.

Receptor libraries were prepared by the immunoSEQ multiplex PCR assay. For the multiplex PCR, a mixture combining 60 forward primers for TCR Vbeta segments and 13 reverse primers for TCR Jbeta segments was used. The CDR3 region of rearranged TCR beta genes was amplified from genomic DNA with a multiplex PCR assay. On the Illumina HiSeq System, the amplified TCR beta libraries were sequenced as 87-base-pair reads. Regarding the original processing steps: Across the 670 or so repertoires, a later analysis counted 80 million or so unique TCR beta chains, 8.5 million to 12 million of which were shared by at least two donors. Raw reads were error-corrected and collapsed into unique sequences with a nearest-neighbor algorithm that merged closely related sequences to remove PCR and sequencing errors. CDR3 sequences were aligned to IMGT reference sequences to assign V, D and J gene segments. For a sequence to be retained, a match of at least six nucleotides was required to both a V gene segment and a J gene segment. A rearrangement counted as productive if the CDR3 had no stop codons and remained in frame with V and J, and every other rearrangement counted as non-productive. Following IMGT convention, CDR3 was defined as the stretch from the second conserved V-encoded cysteine to the conserved J-encoded phenylalanine. In an earlier analysis of around 640 of the donors, sequences lacking an unambiguous match to a single V gene segment were excluded. In an earlier analysis of several hundred of the donors, V segments were called functional above 56.7% productive rearrangements and were called segregating when the between-donor standard deviation exceeded 5%. A statistical classification framework was built for diagnosing cytomegalovirus status from the catalog of TCR beta chain sequences. In a later analysis, TCR nucleotide sequences were compared against IMGT/GENE-DB human TR gene sequences so that V and J genes could be assigned. In a later analysis, CDR3 sequences and most-parsimonious VDJ recombination scenarios were assigned using the TCRdist pipeline. In a later analysis, each TCR beta chain was defined by its CDR3 amino acid sequence together with its V-gene family, and reads without a unique V-gene family were excluded. To address suspected cross-contamination and a sequencing artifact, a later analysis removed roughly 580 highly shared, low-generation-probability nucleotide sequences. A later analysis calculated a clonal expansion index for each public chain from normalized within-repertoire ranks of inferred template counts. In a later analysis, generation probabilities were computed using a VDJ recombination model fitted to out-of-frame rearrangements, and the results were checked against IGoR. Hypergeometric tests were used in a later analysis to score TCR-TCR, TCR-HLA and TCR-CMV co-occurrence, with a repertoire-size bias correction applied to the TCR pairs. False discovery rates were estimated in a later analysis by permuting HLA or CMV assignments 20 times. In a later analysis, co-occurring TCRs were grouped using DBSCAN, with TCRdist sequence similarity added in when clustering inside HLA-allele-positive subsets. Repertoires with fewer than 30,000 or more than 120,000 public chains, plus five repertoires with anomalous nucleotide sharing, were excluded from co-occurrence clustering. The table comes from immuneACCESS by way of TCRdb, which keeps in-frame sequences with V and J called. Part of the clones is missing from these tables; in studies checked, under half for an unresolved V gene and the rest for unknown reasons. V and J calls and clone size are those listed in that table; D and trimming were worked out from the DNA. The sample includes approximately 140,000 clones, with roughly 80% observed a single time. The ten most abundant clones make up 2.5% to 4% of the sample.

V loses 5 bases, J loses 5 bases, and the germline ends lie 15 bases apart. The germline V gene yields MNHNS for CDR1 and SASEGT for CDR2. The CDR3 holds 14 amino acids from the cysteine to the phenylalanine. This entry keeps only the CDR3 DNA: 42 bases, framed from base 1. In total, approximately 700 healthy bone marrow donors made up the cohort. At the time of sampling, every cohort member was nominally healthy, though immune exposures that went unrecorded were likely present. The donor was CMV seronegative and was included in the group of a few hundred seronegative cohort members. Each donor provided a peripheral blood sample, and peripheral blood mononuclear cells were used for TCR beta sequencing. Genomic DNA was extracted from the blood cell samples with the Qiagen DNeasy Blood Extraction Kit. Summary of the overall study and its limitations: In a later analysis, TCR association rates were found to vary across HLA loci, with the most associated TCRs seen for DRB1 alleles and the fewest for HLA-C alleles. Linkage disequilibrium might explain the correlated functional status among segregating V segments, but an unknown experimental factor could not be ruled out. Some IMGT-functional V segments, including TRBV6-2 and TRBV6-3, could not be distinguished by the 87-base-pair reads and were therefore excluded. Broadly in line with IMGT annotations, most TCR beta V segments showed up in productive rearrangements about 87% or about 30% of the time in an earlier analysis of 450 to 750 of the donors. A few of the identified cytomegalovirus-associated TCR beta chains were confirmed in vitro to be specific for cytomegalovirus antigens. This cohort had only TCR beta chains sequenced, and the lack of alpha or paired-chain data limited which features could be detected. For the cohort, immune exposure information was limited to CMV serostatus. A group of highly shared sequence variants was considered likely to be a technical artifact of the sequencing pipeline. V-gene and J-gene trimming of TCR beta chains was associated with a missense DCLRE1C variant in a later genetic analysis, and the association was replicated in an independent cohort. The earlier analysis of 450 to 700 of the donors excluded about 16 rarely observed V segments, including chromosome 9 orphons, because counts were too low. While some public TCRs were present in many individuals, most TCR sequences turned up only very rarely across donors. A later genetic analysis reported fewer N-insertions in productive TCRs among donors in an Asian-associated ancestry cluster than the roughly 690-donor mean. The authors suggested that the approach could potentially be extended to other disease states and immunological phenotypes. Compared with equally common non-associated chains, HLA-associated TCR beta chains in a later analysis were more clonally expanded and had lower generation probabilities. A later analysis reported that several top co-occurrence clusters appeared linked to parvovirus B19, influenza, CMV and Epstein-Barr virus. Because HLA typing was unavailable for some donors at each locus, only the typed subset was used in association tests. Assigning TCR associations to individual alleles was difficult when HLA alleles, especially DR and DQ, strongly co-occurred. A further reported finding was that TCR beta sequences accurately predicted the HLA-A and HLA-B alleles for most subjects in the first cohort. According to a later analysis, most CMV-associated TCR beta chains appeared to be HLA-restricted, and the HLA associations seemed to be driven largely by CMV exposure. A total of roughly 160 TCR beta chains were listed by the study as associated with cytomegalovirus. The classifier was reported to diagnose cytomegalovirus status with high specificity and sensitivity in both the original and validation cohorts. Presence/absence analyses assumed roughly uniform sequencing depth across donors, an assumption that may not hold. Specific HLA alleles were associated with roughly 16,000 TCR beta sequences at a false discovery rate of 0.05 in a later analysis.

The sequence is built from TRBV6-1 and TRBJ2-5; tentative D gene TRBD2, with 6 bases matching. This receptor was obtained from a man aged 40-49 years in good health and CMV-seronegative. Sequencing was carried out using PBMCs. The sequenced DNA is TGTGCCAGCAGTTCACGGGACTTAGGGGAGACCCAGTACTTC. This translates into CASSSRDLGETQYF.